The sequence of this T cell receptor beta chain was determined in a study of T-cell memory formation after mild COVID-19. The V gene lost 0 bases and the J gene lost 3 bases, with 9 bases spanning the gap. CDR3 size: 14 residues. The germline V gene has CDR1 SEHNR and CDR2 FQNEAQ (reference sequence). This clonotype has a single count. TCRdb reprocessed the 5' RACE reads with MiXCR, giving one entry per CDR3 protein. Among 450,000 to 650,000 distinct CDR3 sequences, roughly a fifth were seen once, and the ten largest hold roughly 9.1%. The clonotype was recovered from an adult woman who had mild COVID-19 (a few samples of this study predate the infection). Cell type and time point are not known. This rearrangement joins TRBV7-9 to TRBJ2-7; D perhaps matches TRBD2 (6 bases). The sequenced sample was PBMCs or a T cell subset sorted from them (not recorded which). In DNA, the CDR3 is TGTGCCAGCAGCTTAGCGGGACTTGTCTACGAGCAGTACTTC. Translated: CASSLAGLVYEQYF.